This T cell receptor beta chain was recovered during a study of shared clonotypes between healthy human individuals. The table came from immunoSEQ multiplex PCR; TCRdb's copy has only in-frame clones and leaves some out. The sample includes some 2,400,000 clones, around 95% seen only once; the top ten take around 0.13%. This TCR derives from a man between 18 and 35 years old in good health. Sequencing was carried out using naive CD4+ T cells sorted from blood. As for subset: CD45RA+ positively selected.

The CDR3 sequence: CAASPGQNNSPLHF. CDR3 bases: TGTGCCGCATCACCGGGACAGAACAATTCACCCCTCCACTTT. The chain carries TRBV10-3 and TRBJ1-6, with 7 bases that match TRBD1. Trimming cost V 11 bases and J 7 bases; bases outside gene matches: 11. CDR1 and CDR2 from the germline V gene are ENHRY and SYGVKD. There are 14 residues in the CDR3.